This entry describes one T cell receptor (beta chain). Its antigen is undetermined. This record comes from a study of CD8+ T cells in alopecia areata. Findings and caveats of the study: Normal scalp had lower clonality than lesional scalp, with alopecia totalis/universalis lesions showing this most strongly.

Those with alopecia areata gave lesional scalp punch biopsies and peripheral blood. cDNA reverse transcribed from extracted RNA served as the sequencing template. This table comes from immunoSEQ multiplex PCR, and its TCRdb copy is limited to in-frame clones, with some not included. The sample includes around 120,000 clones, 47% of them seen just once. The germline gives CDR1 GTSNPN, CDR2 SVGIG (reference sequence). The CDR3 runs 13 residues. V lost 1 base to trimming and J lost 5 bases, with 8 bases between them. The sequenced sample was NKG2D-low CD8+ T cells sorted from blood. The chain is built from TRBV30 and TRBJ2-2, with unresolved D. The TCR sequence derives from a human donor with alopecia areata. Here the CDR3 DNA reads TGTGCCTGGAGTGGGACCGAGACCGGGGAGCTGTTTTTT. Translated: CAWSGTETGELFF.